This TCR beta chain was retrieved from a study of shared clonotypes between healthy human individuals. This clone has just a few counts. The CDR3 spans 16 residues. V was clipped by 2 bases and J by 1 base, with 15 bases between them. Looked up from germline, CDR1 is SGHRS and CDR2 is YFSETQ. Assay: immunoSEQ multiplex PCR; the TCRdb copy retains only in-frame clones and omits some. The sample lists about 770,000 clones; around 70% were seen once. The chain has TRBV5-1 and TRBJ1-1; TRBD1 is a possible D gene (5 bases). The sequenced material came from memory CD4+ T cells sorted from blood. Subset meaning: CD45RA-negative fraction. This TCR was recovered from a woman in her 30s in good health. CDR3 sequence (DNA): TGCGCCAGCAGCTTAGGGCACTTGAGGGGGAACACTGAAGCTTTCTTT. It yields the protein CASSLGHLRGNTEAFF.